The 20 T cell receptor beta chains listed next were all sequenced from one sample in a study of blood T cell repertoires in COVID-19. Method: immunoSEQ multiplex PCR; TCRdb's copy keeps in-frame clones and lacks some. The table has 200,000 or so clones, over 75% seen once. Sequenced: PBMCs or T cells enriched from blood (not recorded which). The receptor set was obtained from a man aged 30 to 45 in a cohort exposed to, infected with or recovered from COVID-19 (not recorded which).

The rearrangement joins TRBV7-9 to TRBJ2-7, with D perhaps TRBD1 or TRBD2 (5 bases each). The CDR3 consists of 12 residues. Looked up from germline, CDR1 is SEHNR and CDR2 is FQNEAQ (reference sequence). Trimming removed 7 bases from V and 2 bases from J, with 9 bases in between. In DNA form, the CDR3 reads TGTGCCAGCACAGGGAGACCCTACGAGCAGTACTTC. This sequence encodes CASTGRPYEQYF.

This CDR3 reads CASSQGWTGSYNEQFF. CDR3 DNA sequence: TGTGCCAGCAGCCAAGGTTGGACAGGCTCCTACAATGAGCAGTTCTTC. The chain has TRBV3-1 (or the pseudogene TRBV3-2) and TRBJ2-1; 7 nucleotides agree with TRBD1. CDR3 length: 16 residues. The germline CDR1 and CDR2 sequences are LGHDT and YNNKEL (reference sequence). Trimming took 1 base from V and 0 from J; bases not matched to a gene: 3.

The chain carries TRBV24-1 and TRBJ2-5; a weak D match, TRBD2 (6 bases). The germline gives CDR1 KGHDR, CDR2 SFDVKD. The V end was cut by 4 bases, the J end by 7 bases, with 18 bases between. This CDR3 has 15 amino acids. The CDR3 nucleotides read TGTGCCACCAGTGACCGGGACGCTGAGGGAGGGACCCAGTACTTC. It translates to CATSDRDAEGGTQYF.

This clone was observed a few times. The V and J genes are TRBV29-1 and TRBJ2-7, with a tentative D call TRBD2 (6 bases). Deletions cut 4 bases from V and 5 bases from J, with 12 bases between. The CDR3 spans 12 residues. In germline, CDR1 is SQVTM, CDR2 ANQGSEA. The CDR3 loop reads CSVGPGRNEQYF. CDR3 in DNA: TGCAGCGTTGGGCCAGGGAGGAACGAGCAGTACTTC.

The chain links TRBV7-2 to TRBJ1-1, with D perhaps TRBD1 (6 bases). Germline CDR1 is SGHTA and CDR2 is FQGNSA. The V end was cut by 3 bases, the J end by 4 bases, with 9 bases between. This CDR3 spans 13 amino acids. The CDR3 spells CASSFVGGTEAFF. CDR3 in DNA: TGTGCCAGCAGCTTTGTAGGGGGCACTGAAGCTTTCTTT. The full variable domain, rest sourced from reference TRBV7-2 and TRBJ1-1, is GAGVSQSPSNKVTEKGKDVELRCDPISGHTALYWYRQSLGQGLEFLIYFQGNSAPDKSGLPSDRFSAERTGGSVSTLTIQRTQQEDSAVYLCASSFVGGTEAFFGQGTRLTVV.

This rearrangement joins TRBV3-1 (or the pseudogene TRBV3-2) to TRBJ1-3, with 8 bases aligning to TRBD1. Germline V gene lookup returns CDR1 LGHDT and CDR2 YNNKEL (reference sequence). This CDR3 region has 17 residues. Losses at the gene ends were 3 bases for V and 4 bases for J; bases not matched to a gene: 11. CDR3 sequence reads: CASSQISAGGGGNTIYF. The DNA for the CDR3 is TGTGCCAGCAGCCAGATATCAGCAGGGGGCGGCGGAAACACCATATATTTT.

CDR3 protein: CASSGTISRNEQFF. DNA for the CDR3: TGTGCCAGTTCCGGGACTATTAGCCGAAATGAGCAGTTCTTC. The genes are TRBV19 and TRBJ2-1, with 7 bases lining up with TRBD2. Germline values: CDR1 LNHDA, CDR2 SQIVND (reference sequence). The CDR3 has 14 amino acids. J lost 7 bases, V lost 8 bases, and 11 bases had no gene match.

V is TRBV9 and J is TRBJ1-2; the D gene is possibly TRBD1 (6 bases). Trimming removed 0 bases from V and 4 bases from J, with 16 bases in between. This CDR3 spans 16 amino acids. Germline lookup yields CDR1 SGDLS and CDR2 YYNGEE. CDR3 region: CASSVGGQVSIYGYTF. The DNA for the CDR3 is TGTGCCAGCAGCGTAGGGGGGCAGGTCTCAATCTATGGCTACACCTTC.

This clone was seen a handful of times. CDR3 amino acids: CASSDSTSGPDEQFF. CDR3 coding DNA: TGTGCCAGCAGTGACTCGACTAGCGGGCCGGATGAGCAGTTCTTC. The chain employs TRBV6-4 and TRBJ2-1, with 10 nucleotides matching TRBD2. The J segment lost 8 bases and the V segment lost 0 bases, leaving 4 bases of the junction unmatched. Germline V gene lookup returns CDR1 MRHNA and CDR2 SNTAGT. The length of the CDR3 is 15 residues.

This chain joins TRBV9 and TRBJ2-5; D is perhaps TRBD1 (6 bases). This CDR3 has 13 residues. Trimming stripped 2 bases from V and 5 bases from J, with 10 bases between. CDR1 and CDR2 (germline): SGDLS, YYNGEE. This chain's CDR3 is CASSVSQGETQYF. The CDR3 bases are TGTGCCAGCAGCGTCAGTCAGGGGGAGACCCAGTACTTC.

V gene TRBV24-1 combines with J gene TRBJ1-3; a possible D gene is TRBD1 (6 bases). Trimming stripped 4 bases from V and 0 bases from J, with 12 bases between. The CDR3 sequence is 16 residues long. The germline gives CDR1 KGHDR, CDR2 SFDVKD. CDR3 sequence reads: CATSDGDTSSGNTIYF. The CDR3 DNA reads as TGTGCCACCAGTGACGGGGACACCAGCTCTGGAAACACCATATATTTT.

This clone showed up just once. This rearrangement joins TRBV7-9 to TRBJ1-5; 7 bases are shared with TRBD1. The CDR3 spans 17 residues. Germline assignment: CDR1 SEHNR and CDR2 FQNEAQ (reference sequence). The V and J ends lost 3 bases and 2 bases, in that order; junction bases with no gene match: 10. CDR3 sequence reads: CASSFPGQKKGNQPQHF. CDR3 DNA sequence: TGTGCCAGCAGCTTTCCGGGACAGAAAAAGGGCAATCAGCCCCAGCATTTT. Full variable domain (rest looked up from reference TRBV7-9 and TRBJ1-5): DTGVSQNPRHKITKRGQNVTFRCDPISEHNRLYWYRQTLGQGPEFLTYFQNEAQLEKSRLLSDRFSAERPKGSFSTLEIQRTEQGDSAMYLCASSFPGQKKGNQPQHFGDGTRLSIL.

The gene calls are TRBV6-5 and TRBJ1-2; D is ambiguous. Trimming stripped 2 bases from V and 6 bases from J, with 7 bases between. Germline V gives CDR1 MNHEY, CDR2 SVGAGI. The CDR3 has 12 amino acids. The CDR3 DNA is TGTGCCAGCAGTTACCCAGGCAATGGCTACACCTTC. Protein product: CASSYPGNGYTF.

The chain combines TRBV5-1 with TRBJ2-2, with 10 positions matching TRBD1. CDR1 is SGHRS and CDR2 is YFSETQ in the germline V gene. The CDR3 is 15 amino acids. With V trimmed by 6 bases and J by 6 bases, 8 bases remained unmatched. CDR3 bases: TGCGCCAGCACCTACGGGACAGGGGTGTCCGGGGAGCTGTTTTTT. It encodes CASTYGTGVSGELFF.

The chain carries TRBV9 and TRBJ1-3; 7 nucleotides line up with TRBD1. Germline trimming cut 3 bases from V and 3 bases from J; bases unmatched to any gene: 12. This CDR3 contains 17 residues. Germline CDR1 reads SGDLS; CDR2 reads YYNGEE. The CDR3 reads CASSEKGQPRGGNTIYF. The CDR3 nucleotides read TGTGCCAGCAGCGAAAAGGGACAGCCTCGGGGTGGAAACACCATATATTTT.

The rearrangement links TRBV19 to TRBJ1-5, with 7 bases aligning to TRBD1. Germline V CDR1 and CDR2: LNHDA, SQIVND (reference sequence). V gave up 5 bases and J gave up 14 bases; unmatched junction bases: 12. The CDR3 length is 13 residues. CDR3 nucleotide sequence: TGTGCCAGTAGTGAAGGGGGACAGTTTAGGGAGCATTTT. Protein sequence: CASSEGGQFREHF.

This chain links TRBV3-1 (or the pseudogene TRBV3-2) with TRBJ2-7; 8 bases map to TRBD2. Germline V CDR1 and CDR2: LGHDT, YNNKEL (reference sequence). This CDR3 spans 15 amino acids. Trimming at V came to 4 bases and at J to 6 bases, leaving 11 bases not matched to a gene. DNA of the CDR3: TGTGCCAGCAGCCCCATGAGCGGGAGCTTCAGCGAGCAGTACTTC. This gives the protein CASSPMSGSFSEQYF.

CDR3 bases: TGTGCCAGCAGCCCAAGAACCACAGTGCAGTACAATGAGCAGTTCTTC. Protein: CASSPRTTVQYNEQFF. J is TRBJ2-1 and V is TRBV7-2, with D uncertain. Germline V gene data show CDR1 as SGHTA and CDR2 as FQGNSA. Deletions cut 5 bases from V and 4 bases from J, with 18 bases between. This CDR3 has 16 amino acids.

The count of this clone is one. The rearrangement joins TRBV29-1 to TRBJ2-1; 11 bases are shared with TRBD1. Looked up from germline, CDR1 is SQVTM and CDR2 is ANQGSEA. The CDR3 runs to 13 residues. V lost 7 bases to trimming and J lost 5 bases; unmatched junction nucleotides: 4. Written as DNA, the CDR3 is TGCAGCGCCGGGACAGGGGGTGACAATGAGCAGTTCTTC. Translation: CSAGTGGDNEQFF.

This rearrangement joins TRBV6-2 or TRBV6-3 to TRBJ2-7, with D unclear. V was shortened by 2 bases and J by 5 bases, with 13 bases between the two germline ends. Germline CDR1 reads MNHEY; CDR2 reads SVGEGT. The CDR3 is 14 amino acids. The CDR3 DNA is TGTGCCAGCAGTTACGTGTTTACGGCGGACGAGCAGTACTTC. It encodes CASSYVFTADEQYF.